The source of this TCR beta chain is a study of regulatory T cells in long-lasting Graves disease. Time point indicated: persistent/refractory GD, antithyroid drugs over 5 years with positive TRAb. TCR sequences were obtained from RNA taken from PBMCs. Peripheral blood, nine milliliters of it, was drawn into EDTA tubes. Combining iRepertoire HTBI primers with Arm-PCR of CDR3 regions, the authors built TCR beta libraries. TCRdb re-called the multiplex PCR reads with MiXCR, one entry per CDR3 protein. Of hundreds of thousands of distinct CDR3 sequences in the sample, less than 25% were seen once. The CDR3 consists of 13 residues. V lost 4 bases, J lost 10 bases, and 14 bases lay in between. CDR1 MDHEN and CDR2 SYDVKM come from the germline V gene. In regard to this clonotype: Its antigen is undetermined.

General study findings and limits: Not thyroid tissue but only peripheral blood was studied. Persistent disease samples used TRBV28, TRBJ1-2 and TRBJ2-5 preferentially.

The sequence came from a female donor with Graves disease. The V call is TRBV28, the J call TRBJ2-1; D may match TRBD1 or TRBD2 (5 bases each). This material consisted of peripheral blood mononuclear cells (PBMCs), taken when the disease was refractory, from a patient treated with antithyroid drugs. CDR3 loop: CASSSGPLGEQFF. For the CDR3, the DNA is TGTGCCAGCAGTTCGGGACCTCTTGGGGAGCAGTTCTTC.